The rows below give T cell receptor beta chains drawn from one sample of a study of T cells in Graves' hyperthyroidism and ophthalmopathy. TCRdb fed the multiplex PCR reads into MiXCR, producing one record per CDR3 protein. The sample has more than 300,000 distinct CDR3 sequences, about 15% seen once. Sequencing input: blood. Receptor source: a woman between 25 and 40 years old with Graves' hyperthyroidism that later progressed to Graves' ophthalmopathy. CDR3s include the opening cysteine and the closing phenylalanine or tryptophan. A D gene is named only where the DNA matches it firmly. Rows give clone size only sometimes, using once, few, many, or a class for an expanded clone.

cdr3_nt cdr3_aa v_call clone_size d_call j_call
TGTGCCAGCAGCCATGCTCCTTCAAGGAACTATGGCTACACCTTC CASSHAPSRNYGYTF TRBV3-1 many - TRBJ1-2
TGTGCCAGCAGATGCCGGGACAGGGAGATTACCGAGAACACTGAAGCTTTCTTT CASRCRDREITENTEAFF TRBV27 few TRBD1 TRBJ1-1
TGTGCCAGCAGCCTCGGGACAGGGGGCCCCAATGAGCAGTTCTTC CASSLGTGGPNEQFF TRBV3-1 - TRBD1 TRBJ2-1
TGCAGTGCCCAAGACAGCGAGAACACCGGGGAGCTGTTTTTT CSAQDSENTGELFF TRBV20-1 - - TRBJ2-2
TGTGCCAGCAGCTTAGTAGGCGCGAACAGGCCCTACGAGCAGTACTTC CASSLVGANRPYEQYF TRBV7-9 few - TRBJ2-7
TGTGCCAGCAGTTTAGTAATGGAGACCCAGTACTTC CASSLVMETQYF TRBV12-3/TRBV12-4 - - TRBJ2-5
TGTGCCAGCAGGGGAAGGGGAGGCAATCAGCCCCAGCATTTT CASRGRGGNQPQHF TRBV2 many - TRBJ1-5
TGCAGCGTTAAGACAGTTGGGGACAGTGAAGCTTTCTTT CSVKTVGDSEAFF TRBV29-1 few TRBD1 TRBJ1-1
TGCGCCAGCAGCCAGACACAGGGGGCTTCGGGCTACACCTTC CASSQTQGASGYTF TRBV4-1 few TRBD1 TRBJ1-2
TGCAGCGTTGGTGAAGGGAATGGCTACACCTTC CSVGEGNGYTF TRBV29-1 many - TRBJ1-2
TGTGCCAGCAGTATAACCGGGGCGTGGGTGAGGGAGCAGTACTTC CASSITGAWVREQYF TRBV27 many - TRBJ2-7
TGTGCCAGCAGGTCCGTCTCGGGGTCTGAAGCTTTCTTT CASRSVSGSEAFF TRBV6-1 few - TRBJ1-1
TGTGCCAGCAGCTTAGCGGGAACCGATGAGCAGTTCTTC CASSLAGTDEQFF TRBV7-9 many - TRBJ2-1
TGTGCCAGCAGCTTAGGGTTAACGGCTAGCGGGAAAGAGACCCAGTACTTC CASSLGLTASGKETQYF TRBV7-8 many TRBD2 TRBJ2-5
TGTGCCTCCGAGAGCACCGGGTCCGGGGAGCTGTTTTTT CASESTGSGELFF TRBV10-3 many - TRBJ2-2
TGTGCCAGCAGCCCCGGGGTTAGTGGAACAACTAATGAAAAACTGTTTTTT CASSPGVSGTTNEKLFF TRBV7-9 many - TRBJ1-4
TGTGCCAGCAGCCCAGATCGGGACGCATATGGCTACACCTTC CASSPDRDAYGYTF TRBV3-1 once - TRBJ1-2
TGTGCCAGCACCCCACCGGGCTCTGGAAACACCATATATTTT CASTPPGSGNTIYF TRBV6-1 many - TRBJ1-3
TGTGCCAGCAGTCGAAATGGAAACACCATATATTTT CASSRNGNTIYF TRBV2 many - TRBJ1-3
TGTGCCAGCAGCCAAGGACTAGCGGGAAGAAGCTCCTACGAGCAGTACTTC CASSQGLAGRSSYEQYF TRBV3-1 few TRBD2 TRBJ2-7
TGTGCCAGCAGCATAAGCAGGGGTGAGCAGTTCTTC CASSISRGEQFF TRBV11-2 many - TRBJ2-1
TGTGCCAGCAGTCGTGGACAGGGGGACATTGATGGCTACACCTTC CASSRGQGDIDGYTF TRBV2 - TRBD1 TRBJ1-2
TGTGCCAGCAGTTTCACGGACAGAGACACTGAAGCTTTCTTT CASSFTDRDTEAFF TRBV6-5 - - TRBJ1-1
TGCGCCAGCAGCCAAGCGGGACAGGACTACGAGCAGTACTTC CASSQAGQDYEQYF TRBV4-1 - TRBD1 TRBJ2-7
TGTGCCAGCAGCTGGGCAGGGGAATTCAATGAGCAGTTCTTC CASSWAGEFNEQFF TRBV11-1 many - TRBJ2-1
TGTGCCAGCAGCATACTAAAAGGGACAGCGGAAGGCTACACCTTC CASSILKGTAEGYTF TRBV7-9 - TRBD1 TRBJ1-2
TGTGCCAGCAGCTTAGGAATGGAGCCTCACTACGAGCAGTACTTC CASSLGMEPHYEQYF TRBV11-3 many - TRBJ2-7
TGTGCCAGCAAGGGACAGGGGGCTGGCTACACCTTC CASKGQGAGYTF TRBV27 - TRBD1 TRBJ1-2
TGTGCCAGCAGCTACCTTAGTCATTACGAGCAGTACTTC CASSYLSHYEQYF TRBV7-2 few - TRBJ2-7
TGTGCCAGCAGCGTTGACGGCACAGATACGCAGTATTTT CASSVDGTDTQYF TRBV2 many - TRBJ2-3
TGTGCCAGCAGCGCACCGGGACTAGCGGGAGACTCCCACGAGCAGTACTTC CASSAPGLAGDSHEQYF TRBV13 many TRBD2 TRBJ2-7
TGCAGCGTTTTTTCGTTCGGGGTATACTCCTACAATGAGCAGTTCTTC CSVFSFGVYSYNEQFF TRBV29-1 few - TRBJ2-1
TGCGCCAGCAGTGAAATGACCGGGACAGGGAAAGAGACCCAGTACTTC CASSEMTGTGKETQYF TRBV10-2 few TRBD1 TRBJ2-5
TGTGCCAGCAGCGTAGCAGACCGGGACAGTCTAGCCAAAAACATTCAGTACTTC CASSVADRDSLAKNIQYF TRBV9 - TRBD1 TRBJ2-4
TGTGCCAGCAGTGAAATCCCCAGACAGGATTCACCCCTCCACTTT CASSEIPRQDSPLHF TRBV6-1 - - TRBJ1-6
TGTGCCAGCAGTCGCCCAGGGGGGAGTTACACTGAAGCTTTCTTT CASSRPGGSYTEAFF TRBV27 few TRBD1 TRBJ1-1